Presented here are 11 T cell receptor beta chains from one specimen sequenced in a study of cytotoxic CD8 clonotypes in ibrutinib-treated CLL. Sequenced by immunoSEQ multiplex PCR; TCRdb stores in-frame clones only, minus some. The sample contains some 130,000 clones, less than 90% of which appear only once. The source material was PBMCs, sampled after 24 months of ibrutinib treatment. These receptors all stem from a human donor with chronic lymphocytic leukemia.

The CDR3 region is CASSLVLPLYNEQFF. The CDR3 DNA reads as TGCGCCAGCAGCTTGGTCCTCCCTCTTTACAATGAGCAGTTCTTC. V gene TRBV5-1 combines with J gene TRBJ2-1; D not certain. The ends were cut back, 0 bases at V and 4 bases at J, with 11 bases in the middle. The CDR3 contains 15 residues. Per the germline V gene, CDR1 is SGHRS and CDR2 is YFSETQ.

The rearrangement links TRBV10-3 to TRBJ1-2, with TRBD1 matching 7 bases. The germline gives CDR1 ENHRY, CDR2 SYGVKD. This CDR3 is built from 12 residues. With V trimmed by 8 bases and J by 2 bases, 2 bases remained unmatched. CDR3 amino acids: CAIGGQNYGYTF. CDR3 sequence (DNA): TGTGCCATCGGGGGACAGAACTATGGCTACACCTTC.

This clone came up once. The CDR3 region has the DNA TGTGCCTGGGCCCATGGGACACCGGCCGGGGAGCTGTTTTTT. This sequence encodes CAWAHGTPAGELFF. V and J are TRBV30 and TRBJ2-2, with D perhaps matching TRBD1 (6 bases). Germline V gene data show CDR1 as GTSNPN and CDR2 as SVGIG (reference sequence). Trimming shortened V by 5 bases and J by 6 bases, and 16 bases separated the two germline ends. The CDR3 totals 14 residues.

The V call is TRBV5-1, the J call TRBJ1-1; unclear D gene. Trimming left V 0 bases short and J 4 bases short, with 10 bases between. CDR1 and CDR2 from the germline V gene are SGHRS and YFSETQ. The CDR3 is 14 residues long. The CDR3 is CASSLGMGSTEAFF. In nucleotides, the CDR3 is TGCGCCAGCAGCTTGGGGATGGGGAGCACTGAAGCTTTCTTT.

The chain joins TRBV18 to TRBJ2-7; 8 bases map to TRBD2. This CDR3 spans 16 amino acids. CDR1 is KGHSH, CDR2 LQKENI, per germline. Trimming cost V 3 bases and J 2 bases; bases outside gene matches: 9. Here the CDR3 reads CASSPRGGALTYEQYF. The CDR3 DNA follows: TGTGCCAGCTCACCCCGGGGGGGGGCACTTACCTACGAGCAGTACTTC.

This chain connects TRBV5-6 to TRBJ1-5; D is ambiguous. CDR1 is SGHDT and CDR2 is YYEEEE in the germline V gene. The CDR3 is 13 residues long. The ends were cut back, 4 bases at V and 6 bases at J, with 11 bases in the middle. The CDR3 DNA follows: TGTGCCAGCAGCCTCCTCGGTGGTCAGCCCCAGCATTTT. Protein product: CASSLLGGQPQHF.

Written as DNA, the CDR3 is TGTGCTAGTGGTTTGGATCGAAGAAACACCATATATTTT. Translated: CASGLDRRNTIYF. The chain couples TRBV12-5 to TRBJ1-3, with D unclear. The CDR3 consists of 13 residues. V was clipped by 1 base and J by 5 bases, with 6 bases between them. Germline CDR1 is LGHNT and CDR2 is FRNRAP.

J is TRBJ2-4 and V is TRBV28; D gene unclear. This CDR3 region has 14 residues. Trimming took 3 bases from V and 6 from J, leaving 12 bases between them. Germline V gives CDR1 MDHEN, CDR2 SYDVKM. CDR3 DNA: TGTGCCAGCAGTTTGGCTGGCCGACTAAACATTCAGTACTTC. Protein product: CASSLAGRLNIQYF.

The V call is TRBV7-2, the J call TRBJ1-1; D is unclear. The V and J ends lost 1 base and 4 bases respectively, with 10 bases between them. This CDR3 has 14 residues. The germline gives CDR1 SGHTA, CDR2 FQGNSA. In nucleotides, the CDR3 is TGTGCCAGCAGCTTAGAGTCGATCGGCACTGAAGCTTTCTTT. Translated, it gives CASSLESIGTEAFF.

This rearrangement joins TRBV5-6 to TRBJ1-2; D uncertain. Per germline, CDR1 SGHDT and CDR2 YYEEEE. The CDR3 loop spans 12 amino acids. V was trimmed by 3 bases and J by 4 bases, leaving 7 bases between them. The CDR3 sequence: CASSSDFYGYTF. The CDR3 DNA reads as TGTGCCAGCAGCTCAGACTTCTATGGCTACACCTTC.

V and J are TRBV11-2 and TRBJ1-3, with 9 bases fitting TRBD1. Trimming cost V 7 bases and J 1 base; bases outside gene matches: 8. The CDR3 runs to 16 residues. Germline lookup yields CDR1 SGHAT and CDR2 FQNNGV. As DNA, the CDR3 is TGTGCCAGCACGACAGGCGGACAGGGGTCTGGAAACACCATATATTTT. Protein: CASTTGGQGSGNTIYF.